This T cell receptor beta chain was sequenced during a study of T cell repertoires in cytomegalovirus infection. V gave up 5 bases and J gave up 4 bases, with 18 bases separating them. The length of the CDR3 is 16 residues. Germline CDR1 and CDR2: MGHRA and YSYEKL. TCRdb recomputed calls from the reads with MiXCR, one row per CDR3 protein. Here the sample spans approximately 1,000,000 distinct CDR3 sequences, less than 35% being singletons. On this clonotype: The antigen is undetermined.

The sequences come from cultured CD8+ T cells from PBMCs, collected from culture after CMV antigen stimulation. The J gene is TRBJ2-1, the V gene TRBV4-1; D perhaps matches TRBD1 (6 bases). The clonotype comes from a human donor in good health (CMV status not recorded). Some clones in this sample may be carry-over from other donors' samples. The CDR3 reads CASSALGASAYNEQFF. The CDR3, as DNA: TGCGCCAGCAGCGCTTTGGGGGCCTCCGCTTACAATGAGCAGTTCTTC.